Presented here are 13 T cell receptor beta chains from one specimen sequenced in a study of technical replicates of blood from a handful of donors. TCRdb's copy holds only in-frame clones and misses some; the assay was immunoSEQ multiplex PCR. In the table there are 65,000 to 85,000 clones, about 89% of which are singletons. The sample was T cells isolated from PBMCs. The receptors shown here come from a human donor in good health.

This chain joins TRBV6-1 and TRBJ2-4, with D possibly matching TRBD1 (5 bases). Germline V gene lookup returns CDR1 MNHNS and CDR2 SASEGT. CDR3 length equals 14 residues. Trimming cost V 3 bases and J 3 bases, with 9 bases left between them. This CDR3 is CASSESRDKNIQYF. The CDR3 nucleotides read TGTGCCAGCAGTGAGTCCAGGGACAAAAACATTCAGTACTTC.

V is TRBV5-1 and J is TRBJ2-5, with D uncertain. The CDR3 consists of 15 residues. Per germline, CDR1 SGHRS and CDR2 YFSETQ. V lost 0 bases and J 2 bases, leaving 11 bases between the germline ends. The CDR3 protein is CASSLVGLSQETQYF. The CDR3, as DNA: TGCGCCAGCAGCTTGGTCGGTCTATCGCAAGAGACCCAGTACTTC.

The chain links TRBV6-6 to TRBJ1-1; TRBD1 agrees at 8 bases. Per the germline V gene, CDR1 is MNHNY and CDR2 is SVGAGI (reference sequence). The V and J ends lost 5 bases and 1 base, in that order; junction bases with no gene match: 3. This CDR3 spans 14 amino acids. CDR3 in amino acids: CASSRGQGNTEAFF. CDR3 in DNA: TGTGCCAGCAGTCGCGGACAGGGGAACACTGAAGCTTTCTTT.

This chain links TRBV28 with TRBJ2-5, with TRBD1 matching 7 bases. The CDR3 is 13 residues long. The ends lost 3 bases at V and 7 bases at J; junction bases unmatched: 5. Germline lookup yields CDR1 MDHEN and CDR2 SYDVKM. CDR3 residues: CASSLQGVGTQYF. CDR3 DNA: TGTGCCAGCAGTTTGCAGGGGGTCGGGACCCAGTACTTC.

The CDR3 here is CASKGGNTEAFF. The CDR3 DNA reads as TGTGCCAGTAAAGGGGGGAACACTGAAGCTTTCTTT. The genes are TRBV19 and TRBJ1-1; weak D call: TRBD1 (6 bases). Germline V CDR1 and CDR2: LNHDA, SQIVND (reference sequence). V was clipped by 7 bases and J by 1 base, with 7 bases between them. The CDR3 extends over 12 amino acids.

The J gene is TRBJ2-2, the V gene TRBV6-4; TRBD2 aligns across 10 bases. There are 16 residues in the CDR3. The trim removed 7 bases at V and 4 bases at J, leaving 9 bases unmatched. Looked up from germline, CDR1 is MRHNA and CDR2 is SNTAGT. CDR3 coding DNA: TGTGCCAGCACTTCTAGCGGGAGCTCGGGCACCGGGGAGCTGTTTTTT. Translating gives CASTSSGSSGTGELFF.

The genes are TRBV29-1 and TRBJ2-5; 8 bases fit TRBD1. V was pared by 5 bases and J by 4 bases, with 6 bases of the junction left unmatched. Germline values: CDR1 SQVTM, CDR2 ANQGSEA. The CDR3 has 13 residues. Here the CDR3 DNA reads TGCAGCGTTCTGACAGGGGATACAGAGACCCAGTACTTC. Translating gives CSVLTGDTETQYF.

The V and J genes are TRBV6-5 and TRBJ1-2; 7 bases agree with TRBD1. Per germline, CDR1 MNHEY and CDR2 SVGAGI. This CDR3 comprises 14 residues. The V gene end was trimmed by 4 bases and the J gene end by 6 bases; junction bases not matched to a gene: 8. The CDR3 sequence: CASSLRQGRDGYTF. The CDR3 DNA reads TGTGCCAGCAGTTTAAGACAGGGTCGAGATGGCTACACCTTC.

The chain uses TRBV27 and TRBJ1-1, with 7 bases identical to TRBD1. The CDR3 covers 14 residues. The junction had 12 bases not matched to a gene; V was cut back by 8 bases and J by 6 bases. From germline, CDR1 is MNHEY and CDR2 SMNVEV (reference sequence). The CDR3 region is CASPGGRVKAEAFF. DNA for the CDR3: TGTGCCAGCCCAGGGGGAAGGGTGAAAGCTGAAGCTTTCTTT.

This chain connects TRBV5-8 to TRBJ1-4; the match to TRBD1 covers 9 bases. The CDR3 loop spans 19 amino acids. Germline CDR1 and CDR2: SGHTS and YDEGEE. The V and J ends lost 0 bases and 7 bases, in that order; junction bases with no gene match: 16. The CDR3 spells CASSLVYRTGAVVGEKLFF. The CDR3 nucleotides read TGTGCCAGCAGCTTGGTGTACCGGACAGGGGCAGTAGTCGGTGAAAAACTGTTTTTT. Together with reference TRBV5-8 and TRBJ1-4, the CDR3 gives the full variable domain: EAGVTQSPTHLIKTRGQQATLRCSPISGHTSVYWYQQALGLGLQFLLWYDEGEERNRGNFPPRFSGRQFPNYSSELNVNALELEDSALYLCASSLVYRTGAVVGEKLFFGSGTQLSVL.

The chain couples TRBV4-1 to TRBJ2-5; D ambiguous. Trimming removed 0 bases at V and 2 bases at J, with 7 bases between. Per the germline V gene, CDR1 is MGHRA and CDR2 is YSYEKL. This CDR3 is built from 14 residues. The CDR3 here is CASSQDQLQETQYF. CDR3 nucleotide sequence: TGCGCCAGCAGCCAAGATCAACTACAAGAGACCCAGTACTTC.

This clone was observed a few times. The chain is built from TRBV5-5 and TRBJ2-7, with 7 bases aligning to TRBD2. CDR1 and CDR2 (germline): SGHKS, YYEKEE (reference sequence). J gave up 4 bases and V 3 bases, and 16 bases lay outside the gene matches. This CDR3 has 17 amino acids. CDR3 residues: CASSSGLLGGSRYEQYF. CDR3 coding DNA: TGTGCCAGCAGCTCGGGGTTACTAGGCGGGAGTCGGTACGAGCAGTACTTC. Filled out from reference TRBV5-5 and TRBJ2-7, the complete variable domain reads DAGVTQSPTHLIKTRGQQVTLRCSPISGHKSVSWYQQVLGQGPQFIFQYYEKEERGRGNFPDRFSARQFPNYSSELNVNALLLGDSALYLCASSSGLLGGSRYEQYFGPGTRLTVT.

This clone was recorded only once. V gene TRBV7-9 combines with J gene TRBJ2-3, with TRBD2 identical over 10 bases. Germline trimming cut 3 bases from V and 6 bases from J; bases unmatched to any gene: 6. This CDR3 is 15 amino acids long. Germline V gene lookup returns CDR1 SEHNR and CDR2 FQNEAQ (reference sequence). CDR3 bases: TGTGCCAGCAGCTTCGCAGCGGGAGGGCCTGATACGCAGTATTTT. Its translation: CASSFAAGGPDTQYF.